The TCR beta chain described here comes from a study of T-cell memory formation after mild COVID-19. Sample barcodes and UMIs were carried by the TCR alpha and TCR beta cDNA libraries that 5'RACE generated with constant-segment primers. TCRdb used MiXCR to reprocess the 5' RACE reads, holding one entry per CDR3 protein. Found here are 150,000 to 200,000 distinct CDR3 sequences, about 21% of them singletons; the top ten hold about 23%. As for this clonotype: Its antigen is not known.

Study conclusions and caveats: Later expanders leaned toward CD4+, whereas clones contracting from day 15 to 85 were balanced CD4/CD8.

The germline V and J ends were trimmed by 3 bases and 0 bases, with 8 bases remaining between them. CDR3 size: 13 residues. Germline lookup yields CDR1 DFQATT and CDR2 SNEGSKA (reference sequence). The sample was PBMCs or a T cell subset sorted from them (not recorded which). This sequence originates from an adult woman who had mild COVID-19 (a few samples of this study predate the infection). Cell type and time point are not known. J is TRBJ1-1 and V is TRBV20-1; tentatively, D is TRBD1 (5 bases). The CDR3: CSARNRLNTEAFF. CDR3 bases: TGCAGTGCTAGGAACAGGCTGAACACTGAAGCTTTCTTT.